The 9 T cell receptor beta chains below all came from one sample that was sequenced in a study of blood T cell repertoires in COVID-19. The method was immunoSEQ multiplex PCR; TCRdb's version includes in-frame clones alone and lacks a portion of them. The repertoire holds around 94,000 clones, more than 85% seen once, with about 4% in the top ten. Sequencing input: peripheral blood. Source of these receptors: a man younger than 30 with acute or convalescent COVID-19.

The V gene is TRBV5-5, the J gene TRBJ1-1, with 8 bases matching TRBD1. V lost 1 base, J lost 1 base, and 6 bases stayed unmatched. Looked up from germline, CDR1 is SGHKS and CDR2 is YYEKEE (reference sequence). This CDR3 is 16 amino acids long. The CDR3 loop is CASSLRQGARNTEAFF. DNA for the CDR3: TGTGCCAGCAGCTTGAGGCAGGGGGCGCGGAACACTGAAGCTTTCTTT.

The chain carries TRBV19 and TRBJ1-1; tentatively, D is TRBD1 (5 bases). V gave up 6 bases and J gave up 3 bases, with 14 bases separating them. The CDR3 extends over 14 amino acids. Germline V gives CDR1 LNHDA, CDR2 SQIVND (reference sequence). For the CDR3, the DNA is TGTGCCAGTAGCCTTTCAGGGATGTACACTGAAGCTTTCTTT. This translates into CASSLSGMYTEAFF. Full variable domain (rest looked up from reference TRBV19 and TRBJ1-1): DGGITQSPKYLFRKEGQNVTLSCEQNLNHDAMYWYRQDPGQGLRLIYYSQIVNDFQKGDIAEGYSVSREKKESFPLTVTSAQKNPTAFYLCASSLSGMYTEAFFGQGTRLTVV.

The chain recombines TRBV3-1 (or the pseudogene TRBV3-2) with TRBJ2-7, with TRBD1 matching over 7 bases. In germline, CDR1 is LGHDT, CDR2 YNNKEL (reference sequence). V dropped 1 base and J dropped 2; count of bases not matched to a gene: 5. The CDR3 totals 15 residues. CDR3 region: CASSQGDRQTYEQYF. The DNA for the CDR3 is TGTGCCAGCAGCCAAGGGGACAGACAAACCTACGAGCAGTACTTC.

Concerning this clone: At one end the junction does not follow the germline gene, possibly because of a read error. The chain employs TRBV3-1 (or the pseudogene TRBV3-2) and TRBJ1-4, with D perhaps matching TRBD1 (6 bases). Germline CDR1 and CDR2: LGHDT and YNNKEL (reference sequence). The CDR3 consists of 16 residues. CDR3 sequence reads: CANSQAGGGGDEKLFF. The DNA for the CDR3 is TGTGCCAACAGCCAAGCTGGGGGGGGCGGGGATGAAAAACTGTTTTTT.

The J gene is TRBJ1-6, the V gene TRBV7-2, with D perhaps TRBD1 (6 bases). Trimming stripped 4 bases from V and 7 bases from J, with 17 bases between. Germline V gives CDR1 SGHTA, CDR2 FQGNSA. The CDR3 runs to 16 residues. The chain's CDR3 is CASSYRVNLGNSPLHF. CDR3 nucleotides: TGTGCCAGCAGCTACAGGGTTAATTTAGGGAATTCACCCCTCCACTTT.

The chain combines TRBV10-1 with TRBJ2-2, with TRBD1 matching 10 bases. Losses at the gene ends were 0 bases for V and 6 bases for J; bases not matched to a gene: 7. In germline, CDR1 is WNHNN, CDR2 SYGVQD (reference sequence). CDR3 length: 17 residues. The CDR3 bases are TGCGCCAGCAGTGAGTCACATCCGGGACAGGGGTCCGGGGAGCTGTTTTTT. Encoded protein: CASSESHPGQGSGELFF.

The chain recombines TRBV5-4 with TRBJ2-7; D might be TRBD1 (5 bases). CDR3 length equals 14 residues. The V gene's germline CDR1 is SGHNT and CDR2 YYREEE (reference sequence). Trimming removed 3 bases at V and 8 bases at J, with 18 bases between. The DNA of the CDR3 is TGTGCCAGCAGCTCTAGAGTACAGGAACCCAAGCAGTACTTC. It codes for CASSSRVQEPKQYF.

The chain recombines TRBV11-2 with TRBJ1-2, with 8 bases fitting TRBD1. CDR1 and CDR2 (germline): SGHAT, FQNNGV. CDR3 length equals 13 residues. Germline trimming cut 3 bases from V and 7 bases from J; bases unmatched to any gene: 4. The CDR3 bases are TGTGCCAGCAGCTTGCAGGGGGCGAGTGGCTACACCTTC. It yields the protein CASSLQGASGYTF.

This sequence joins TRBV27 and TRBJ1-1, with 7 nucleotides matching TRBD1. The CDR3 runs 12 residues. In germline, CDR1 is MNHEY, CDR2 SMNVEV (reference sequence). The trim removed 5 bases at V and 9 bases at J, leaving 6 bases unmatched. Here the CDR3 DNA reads TGTGCCAGCAGTCTAACGACAGGGAAAGCTTTCTTT. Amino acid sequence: CASSLTTGKAFF.